This TCR beta chain was identified during a study of blood T cell repertoires in COVID-19. Study-wide context: Sites in the United States, Italy and Spain provided acute and convalescent COVID-19 samples.

The CDR3 totals 17 residues. Per germline, CDR1 LGHDT and CDR2 YNNKEL (reference sequence). The V gene lost 7 bases and the J gene lost 4 bases, with 22 bases spanning the gap. Original processing methods: Using reference gene primer amplification, nucleated cell counts were estimated. The assay was immunoSEQ multiplex PCR, and TCRdb's table has in-frame clones only and misses some. Clone size and V and J calls were adopted from that table, with D and trimming inferred from the DNA. The sample carries about 490,000 clones, 80% to 90% recorded once. This clonotype was obtained from a human donor in a cohort sampled during active COVID-19. This chain uses TRBV3-1 (or the pseudogene TRBV3-2) with TRBJ2-2; weak D call: TRBD2 (6 bases). Sequences were obtained from peripheral blood. DNA of the CDR3: TGTGCCAGCACCAGGTTGGGAGGAGGTCGGGGCACCGGGGAGCTGTTTTTT. It encodes CASTRLGGGRGTGELFF.